Following are 7 T cell receptor beta chains from one sample sequenced in a study of T cells after posttransplantation cyclophosphamide. Here immunoSEQ multiplex PCR was the method, and the copy in TCRdb shows in-frame clones only, minus some. The sample has approximately 32,000 clones, about 90% seen once; the top ten hold about 15%. Input material: PBMCs. Source of these receptors: a woman in her forties with a blood cancer, CMV-positive, and with a related stem cell donor.

The chain couples TRBV19 to TRBJ1-5; possibly TRBD1 for D (5 bases). The V gene's germline CDR1 is LNHDA and CDR2 SQIVND (reference sequence). Between the trimmed V and J ends, which lost 1 base and 7 bases, there was a span of 17 bases. The CDR3 runs 16 residues. The CDR3 here is CASSIARTGGRQPQHF. In DNA form, the CDR3 reads TGTGCCAGTAGTATAGCGCGGACGGGGGGACGCCAGCCCCAGCATTTT.

In DNA form, the CDR3 reads TGTGCCAGTAACGACAGCCCCTATGGCTACACCTTC. Encoded protein: CASNDSPYGYTF. This chain connects TRBV19 to TRBJ1-2; possibly TRBD1 for D (5 bases). From germline, CDR1 is LNHDA and CDR2 SQIVND (reference sequence). V lost 7 bases, J lost 4 bases, and 10 bases lay in between. The CDR3 sequence is 12 residues long.

The chain recombines TRBV18 with TRBJ2-1; tentative D call: TRBD1 (6 bases). CDR3 length: 13 amino acids. The V and J ends lost 3 bases and 6 bases respectively, with 9 bases between them. In germline, CDR1 is KGHSH, CDR2 LQKENI. CDR3 loop: CASSPTGANEQFF. The CDR3 DNA reads TGTGCCAGCTCACCGACAGGAGCCAATGAGCAGTTCTTC.

The chain couples TRBV5-1 to TRBJ2-7; 10 positions agree with TRBD1. The germline CDR1 and CDR2 sequences are SGHRS and YFSETQ. Trimming at V came to 0 bases and at J to 3 bases, leaving 3 bases not matched to a gene. This CDR3 has 15 amino acids. CDR3 in amino acids: CASSLGTGGGYEQYF. The CDR3 coding sequence is TGCGCCAGCAGCTTGGGGACAGGGGGAGGCTACGAGCAGTACTTC.

Comments on this clone: The junction differs from germline at one of its ends, possibly a read error. This rearrangement joins TRBV5-1 to TRBJ1-2; D unclear. From germline, CDR1 is SGHRS and CDR2 YFSETQ. This CDR3 has 13 residues. The DNA for the CDR3 is TGCGCCAGCAGCTTGGATAGCAGCTATGGCTGCACCTTC. Translated: CASSLDSSYGCTF.

This sequence joins TRBV10-3 and TRBJ2-6; tentatively, D is TRBD1 (5 bases). Germline V gene sequence: CDR1 ENHRY, CDR2 SYGVKD. This CDR3 is 21 amino acids long. V was trimmed by 0 bases and J by 0 bases, leaving 21 bases between them. CDR3 bases: TGTGCCATCAGTGAGTCGCCAACAGGTTGGCTAGGATCCTCTGGGGCCAACGTCCTGACTTTC. Amino acids: CAISESPTGWLGSSGANVLTF.

The gene calls are TRBV28 and TRBJ1-4; 8 bases line up with TRBD1. The V and J ends lost 5 bases and 10 bases, in that order; junction bases with no gene match: 12. CDR3 length: 15 amino acids. CDR1 and CDR2 (germline): MDHEN, SYDVKM. As DNA, the CDR3 is TGTGCCAGCAGTCGAACAGGGGGGGGTTGGGGAAAACTGTTTTTT. This translates into CASSRTGGGWGKLFF. Variable domain in full (rest from reference TRBV28 and TRBJ1-4): DVKVTQSSRYLVKRTGEKVFLECVQDMDHENMFWYRQDPGLGLRLIYFSYDVKMKEKGDIPEGYSVSREKKERFSLILESASTNQTSMYLCASSRTGGGWGKLFFGSGTQLSVL.